The 11 T cell receptor beta chains given below trace back to one sample, sequenced in a study of T-cell memory formation after mild COVID-19. Via MiXCR, TCRdb re-called the 5' RACE reads, giving one row per CDR3 protein. The table has over 150,000 distinct CDR3 sequences, 13% seen once. The sample taken for sequencing was PBMCs or a T cell subset sorted from them (not recorded which). The receptors shown here come from a young man who had mild COVID-19 (a few samples of this study predate the infection). Cell type and time point are not known.

In this sample, this clonotype turned up many times. V and J are TRBV7-2 and TRBJ2-3, with D maybe TRBD2 (5 bases). Germline CDR1 SGHTA, CDR2 FQGNSA. CDR3 length: 16 residues. V lost 6 bases and J lost 6, with 22 bases in between. CDR3 DNA: TGTGCCAGCAGTAATTGGGAACCGCTAGCTGGGGATACGCAGTATTTT. This sequence encodes CASSNWEPLAGDTQYF.

In this sample, this clonotype turned up a few times. J is TRBJ2-5 and V is TRBV15, with 8 bases fitting TRBD1. Germline-derived CDR1 and CDR2 are LNHNV and YYDKDF (reference sequence). This CDR3 has 13 amino acids. V trimming: 4 bases; J trimming: 4 bases; junction bases outside the gene matches: 2. CDR3 DNA: TGTGCCACCAGCACTGACAGGGGAGAGACCCAGTACTTC. It encodes CATSTDRGETQYF.

The V and J genes are TRBV7-2 and TRBJ1-5; D possibly corresponds to TRBD1 (6 bases). V lost 5 bases, J lost 6 bases, and 14 bases lay in between. Germline V gene data show CDR1 as SGHTA and CDR2 as FQGNSA. The CDR3 runs 14 residues. The CDR3 spells CASSMGGGFQPQHF. The CDR3 DNA reads as TGTGCCAGCAGCATGGGGGGGGGCTTTCAGCCCCAGCATTTT.

The rearrangement uses TRBV5-1 and TRBJ1-2, with D unclear. V was cut by 2 bases and J by 3 bases, with 11 bases left in between. This CDR3 spans 14 amino acids. The germline gives CDR1 SGHRS, CDR2 YFSETQ. CDR3 region: CASSLLVGDYGYTF. The CDR3 DNA reads TGCGCCAGCAGCTTATTGGTCGGAGACTATGGCTACACCTTC.

The V and J genes are TRBV12-3 or TRBV12-4 and TRBJ1-2; D is undetermined. The CDR3 sequence is 13 residues long. Deletions cut 1 base from V and 5 bases from J, with 8 bases between. CDR3 region: CASSLGWEYGYTF. The CDR3 bases are TGTGCCAGCAGTTTAGGTTGGGAGTATGGCTACACCTTC.

This clonotype was seen only a few times. The genes are TRBV29-1 and TRBJ1-3, with D perhaps TRBD1 (5 bases). The germline V gene encodes CDR1 SQVTM and CDR2 ANQGSEA. The CDR3 is 14 amino acids. The V end lost 6 bases, the J end lost 0 bases, and 12 bases lay between the germline ends. The CDR3, as DNA: TGCAGCGTGGGGGACTACAGCTCTGGAAACACCATATATTTT. It encodes CSVGDYSSGNTIYF.

The V call is TRBV5-5, the J call TRBJ1-5; TRBD1 is a possible D gene (5 bases). The V end lost 0 bases, the J end lost 6 bases, and 7 bases lay between the germline ends. CDR1 and CDR2 (germline): SGHKS, YYEKEE (reference sequence). The CDR3 spans 13 residues. CDR3 residues: CASSLGGTQPQHF. The CDR3 DNA follows: TGTGCCAGCAGCTTGGGAGGGACTCAGCCCCAGCATTTT.

This clonotype was found many times. The chain combines TRBV7-9 with TRBJ1-2; D not certain. Trimming stripped 1 base from V and 2 bases from J, with 11 bases between. Germline CDR1 is SEHNR and CDR2 is FQNEAQ (reference sequence). This CDR3 region has 15 residues. CDR3 bases: TGTGCCAGCAGCTTAGGCGCCGTGGCAAACTATGGCTACACCTTC. Translating gives CASSLGAVANYGYTF.

This clonotype was seen ten or more times. The J gene is TRBJ2-3, the V gene TRBV4-3, with 13 bases fitting TRBD2. The V segment lost 3 bases and the J segment 4 bases; nucleotides outside the gene matches: 1. The germline gives CDR1 LGHNA, CDR2 YSLEER. CDR3 length: 15 residues. CDR3 in DNA: TGCGCCAGCAGCCAGGGGACTAGCGGGGCAGATACGCAGTATTTT. Amino acid sequence: CASSQGTSGADTQYF.

The chain has TRBV7-3 and TRBJ2-3; 8 nucleotides line up with TRBD1. The CDR3 spans 15 residues. V lost 4 bases to trimming and J lost 4 bases; unmatched junction nucleotides: 7. Per the germline V gene, CDR1 is SGHTA and CDR2 is FQGTGA. This chain's CDR3 is CASSSGQGPADTQYF. The CDR3 DNA sequence: TGTGCCAGCAGCTCAGGACAGGGCCCCGCAGATACGCAGTATTTT.

This clonotype was seen a handful of times. The V gene is TRBV20-1, the J gene TRBJ2-7, with D possibly being TRBD1 (6 bases). The germline gives CDR1 DFQATT, CDR2 SNEGSKA (reference sequence). Deletions cut 0 bases from V and 3 bases from J, with 12 bases between. The CDR3 has 14 residues. In DNA form, the CDR3 reads TGCAGTGCTAGAGATAGGACCAGGGGCTACGAGCAGTACGTC. This encodes CSARDRTRGYEQYV.